This T cell receptor (beta chain) was retrieved from a study of T cell responses to AZD1222 COVID-19 vaccine. Study findings and constraints: White British donors predominated, females outnumbered males, and clonal diversity was possibly underestimated.

CDR1 MNHEY and CDR2 SVGAGI come from the germline V gene. The CDR3 consists of 13 residues. The germline V and J ends were trimmed by 11 bases and 6 bases, with 17 bases remaining between them. Here immunoSEQ multiplex PCR was the method, and the copy in TCRdb shows in-frame clones only, minus some. This table holds about 130,000 clones, 89% found once. A remark on this clone: Antigen unknown.

The specimen comprised peripheral blood, sampled on day 0 of AZD1222 vaccination. The J gene is TRBJ1-5, the V gene TRBV6-5; a possible D gene is TRBD1 (6 bases). The TCR comes from an adult in good health. Here the CDR3 DNA reads TGTGCCGGCGGGGGCAGTCCCTTTCAGCCCCAGCATTTT. The encoded protein is CAGGGSPFQPQHF.